These 2 T cell receptor beta chains share one sample of origin, sequenced in a study of radiotherapy plus CTLA-4 blockade in lung cancer. Only in-frame clones appear in the TCRdb table, and some are missing; sequencing was by immunoSEQ multiplex PCR. Among about 76,000 clones listed, about 78% were seen once. Sequences were derived from peripheral blood, sampled from a patient treated with radiotherapy plus ipilimumab. These receptors came from a human donor with non-small cell lung cancer whose response to radiotherapy plus ipilimumab could not be evaluated. Some clones in this sample may be carry-over from other donors' samples.

The chain has TRBV27 and TRBJ2-7; possibly TRBD1 for D (5 bases). Trimming took off 5 bases at V and 3 bases at J, with 11 bases between the two ends. The CDR3 sequence is 13 residues long. Germline V gene sequence: CDR1 MNHEY, CDR2 SMNVEV (reference sequence). CDR3 nucleotide sequence: TGTGCCAGCAGTCCGGACACGCTCTACGAGCAGTACTTC. Translating gives CASSPDTLYEQYF.

This chain joins TRBV6-5 and TRBJ2-1; D may be TRBD2 (7 bases). Deletions cut 7 bases from V and 5 bases from J, with 15 bases between. Germline V lookup: CDR1 MNHEY, CDR2 SVGAGI. CDR3 length: 14 amino acids. This CDR3 reads CASMTGGPHNEQFF. CDR3 DNA sequence: TGTGCCAGCATGACGGGGGGCCCCCACAATGAGCAGTTCTTC.